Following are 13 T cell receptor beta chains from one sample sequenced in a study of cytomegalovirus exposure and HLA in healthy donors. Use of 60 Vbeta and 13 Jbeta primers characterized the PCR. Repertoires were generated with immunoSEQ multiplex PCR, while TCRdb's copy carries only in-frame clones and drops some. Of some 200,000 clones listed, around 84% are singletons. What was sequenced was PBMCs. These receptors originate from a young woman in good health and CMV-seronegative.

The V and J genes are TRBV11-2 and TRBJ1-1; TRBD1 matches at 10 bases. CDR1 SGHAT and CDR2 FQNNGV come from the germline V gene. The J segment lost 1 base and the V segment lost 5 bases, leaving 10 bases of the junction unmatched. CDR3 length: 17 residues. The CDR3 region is CASSMTGGRFRNTEAFF. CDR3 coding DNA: TGTGCCAGCAGCATGACAGGGGGCCGATTCAGGAACACTGAAGCTTTCTTT.

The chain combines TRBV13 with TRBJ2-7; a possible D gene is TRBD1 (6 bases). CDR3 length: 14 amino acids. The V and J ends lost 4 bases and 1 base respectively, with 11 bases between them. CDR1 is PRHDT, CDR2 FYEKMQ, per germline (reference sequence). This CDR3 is CASSSMTGSYEQYF. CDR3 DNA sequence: TGTGCCAGCAGCTCGATGACAGGTTCCTACGAGCAGTACTTC.

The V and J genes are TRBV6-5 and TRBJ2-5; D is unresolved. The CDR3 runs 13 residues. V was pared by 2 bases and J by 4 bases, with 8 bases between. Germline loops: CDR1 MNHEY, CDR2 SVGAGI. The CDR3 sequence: CASSYIFRETQYF. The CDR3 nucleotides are TGTGCCAGCAGTTACATCTTCAGAGAGACCCAGTACTTC.

The CDR3 loop is CASSPRRWGEVAGDEQYF. DNA of the CDR3: TGCGCCAGCAGCCCCCGGCGCTGGGGGGAGGTAGCGGGAGACGAGCAGTACTTC. The gene calls are TRBV4-3 and TRBJ2-5; TRBD2 aligns across 9 bases. The J call may be wrong; the DNA end is better matched by TRBJ2-7. The CDR3 is made up of 18 amino acids. The germline CDR1 and CDR2 sequences are LGHNA and YSLEER.

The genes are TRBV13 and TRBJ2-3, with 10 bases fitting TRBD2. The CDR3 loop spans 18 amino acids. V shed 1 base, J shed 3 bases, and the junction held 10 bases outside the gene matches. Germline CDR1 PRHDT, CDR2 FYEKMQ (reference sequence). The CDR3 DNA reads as TGTGCCAGCAGCTTAGATCCGCAGCGGGAGGGCCGAACAGATACGCAGTATTTT. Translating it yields CASSLDPQREGRTDTQYF.

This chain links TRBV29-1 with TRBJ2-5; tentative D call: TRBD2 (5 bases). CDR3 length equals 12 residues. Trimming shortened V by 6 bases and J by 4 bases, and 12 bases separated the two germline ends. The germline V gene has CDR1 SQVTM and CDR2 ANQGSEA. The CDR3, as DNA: TGCAGCGTACCACTAGATTCAGAGACCCAGTACTTC. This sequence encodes CSVPLDSETQYF.

The CDR3 sequence: CASSPPRRGTEAFF. The CDR3 DNA follows: TGTGCCAGCAGCCCCCCGCGGAGGGGCACTGAAGCTTTCTTT. This chain uses TRBV9 with TRBJ1-1; TRBD1 is a possible D gene (5 bases). The V and J ends lost 4 bases and 4 bases respectively, with 14 bases between them. CDR3 length: 14 amino acids. The germline CDR1 and CDR2 sequences are SGDLS and YYNGEE.

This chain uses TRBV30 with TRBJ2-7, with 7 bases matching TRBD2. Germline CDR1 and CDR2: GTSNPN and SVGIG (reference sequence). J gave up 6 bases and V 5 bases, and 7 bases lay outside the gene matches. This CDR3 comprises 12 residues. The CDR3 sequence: CAWSPGEGEQYF. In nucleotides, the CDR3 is TGTGCCTGGTCCCCCGGGGAGGGCGAGCAGTACTTC.

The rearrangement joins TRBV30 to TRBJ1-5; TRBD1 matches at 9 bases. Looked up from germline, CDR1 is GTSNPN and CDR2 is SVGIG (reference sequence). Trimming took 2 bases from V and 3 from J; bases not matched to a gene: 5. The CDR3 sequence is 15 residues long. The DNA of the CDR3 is TGTGCCTGGAGTACCGGGACAGGGCACAATCAGCCCCAGCATTTT. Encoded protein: CAWSTGTGHNQPQHF. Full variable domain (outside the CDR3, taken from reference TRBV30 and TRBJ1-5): SQTIHQWPATLVQPVGSPLSLECTVEGTSNPNLYWYRQAAGRGLQLLFYSVGIGQISSEVPQNLSASRPQDRQFILSSKKLLLSDSGFYLCAWSTGTGHNQPQHFGDGTRLSIL.

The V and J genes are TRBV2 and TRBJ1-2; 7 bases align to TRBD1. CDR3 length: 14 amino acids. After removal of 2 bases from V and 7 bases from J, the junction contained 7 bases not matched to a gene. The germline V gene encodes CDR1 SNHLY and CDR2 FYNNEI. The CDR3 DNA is TGTGCCAGCAGTGAAACCAGGGGGAGTGGTGGCTACACCTTC. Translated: CASSETRGSGGYTF.

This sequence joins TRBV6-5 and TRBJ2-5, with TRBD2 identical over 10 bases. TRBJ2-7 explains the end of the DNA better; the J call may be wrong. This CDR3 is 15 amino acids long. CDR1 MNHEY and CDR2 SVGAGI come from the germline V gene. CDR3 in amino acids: CASSYELAGTYEQYF. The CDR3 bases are TGTGCCAGCAGTTACGAACTAGCGGGGACCTACGAGCAGTACTTC.

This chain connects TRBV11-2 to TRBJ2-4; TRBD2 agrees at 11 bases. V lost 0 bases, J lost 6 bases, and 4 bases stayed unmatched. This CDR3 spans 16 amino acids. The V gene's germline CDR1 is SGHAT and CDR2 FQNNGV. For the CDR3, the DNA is TGTGCCAGCAGCTTAGATCGGGGGACTAGCGGAAACATTCAGTACTTC. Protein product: CASSLDRGTSGNIQYF.

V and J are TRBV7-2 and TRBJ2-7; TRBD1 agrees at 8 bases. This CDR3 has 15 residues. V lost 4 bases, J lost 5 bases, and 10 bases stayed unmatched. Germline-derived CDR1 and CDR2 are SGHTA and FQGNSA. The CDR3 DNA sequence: TGTGCCAGCAGCTCCGGACAGGGAACCTTGGACGAGCAGTACTTC. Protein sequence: CASSSGQGTLDEQYF.